The table lists the clone carrying this T cell receptor (beta chain) with many counts. Per the germline V gene, CDR1 is SGHRS and CDR2 is YFSETQ. V dropped 0 bases and J dropped 6 bases, with 12 bases sitting between them. This CDR3 is built from 14 residues. These data belong to a study of neurological immune-mediated disorders. The cDNA was generated through 5'RACE incorporating 10-nucleotide random UMIs. TCRdb redid the calling of the 5' RACE reads with MiXCR, one entry per CDR3 protein. The table has under 40,000 distinct CDR3 sequences, 4.6% seen once. The source of this sequence is a man aged 18-30 years in good health. Sequences were obtained from PBMCs. The chain combines TRBV5-1 with TRBJ1-2; the D is unclear. CDR3 region: CASSLVAATDGYTF. Written as DNA, the CDR3 is TGCGCCAGCAGCTTGGTGGCAGCGACGGATGGCTACACCTTC.